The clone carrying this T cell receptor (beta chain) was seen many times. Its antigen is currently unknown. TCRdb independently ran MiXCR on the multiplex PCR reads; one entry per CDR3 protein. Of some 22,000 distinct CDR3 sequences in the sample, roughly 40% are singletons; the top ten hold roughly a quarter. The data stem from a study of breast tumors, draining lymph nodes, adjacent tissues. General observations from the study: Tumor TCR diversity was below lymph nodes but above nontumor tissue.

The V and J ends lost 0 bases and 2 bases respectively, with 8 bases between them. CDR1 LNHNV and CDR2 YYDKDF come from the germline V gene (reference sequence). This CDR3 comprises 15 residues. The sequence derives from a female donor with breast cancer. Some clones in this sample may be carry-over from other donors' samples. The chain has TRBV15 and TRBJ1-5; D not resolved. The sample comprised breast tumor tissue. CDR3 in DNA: TGTGCCACCAGCAGAGAAATCCAGGGCAATCAGCCCCAGCATTTT. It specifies CATSREIQGNQPQHF.